What follows are 19 T cell receptor beta chains derived from one specimen sequenced in a study of blood T cell repertoires in COVID-19. The table came from immunoSEQ multiplex PCR; TCRdb's copy has only in-frame clones and leaves some out. The sample lists 100,000 or so clones, about 75% occurring once. Material for sequencing was peripheral blood. Source of these receptors: a woman in her 70s with acute or convalescent COVID-19.

This chain joins TRBV29-1 and TRBJ1-1; 9 positions match TRBD1. Germline CDR1 is SQVTM and CDR2 is ANQGSEA. CDR3 length: 15 amino acids. The V segment lost 4 bases and the J segment 0 bases; nucleotides outside the gene matches: 6. The CDR3 loop is CSVGGQGNMNTEAFF. The CDR3, as DNA: TGCAGCGTTGGGGGACAGGGAAACATGAACACTGAAGCTTTCTTT.

The V and J genes are TRBV7-7 and TRBJ2-2; D possibly corresponds to TRBD1 (6 bases). V shed 4 bases and J shed 4 bases, with 13 bases lying between them. The CDR3 has 15 residues. Per germline, CDR1 SSHAT and CDR2 FNYEAQ (reference sequence). This CDR3 is CASSSQGLGTGELFF. DNA for the CDR3: TGTGCCAGCAGCTCACAGGGATTGGGCACCGGGGAGCTGTTTTTT.

CDR3 sequence (DNA): TGTGCCAGCAGGGCGACAGGGGACTATGGCTACACCTTC. Its protein product is CASRATGDYGYTF. The chain combines TRBV6-5 with TRBJ1-2, with 8 bases lining up with TRBD1. Trimming removed 6 bases from V and 3 bases from J; junction bases left unmatched: 3. CDR3 length equals 13 residues. Germline loops: CDR1 MNHEY, CDR2 SVGAGI.

The rearrangement uses TRBV5-1 and TRBJ1-4; TRBD1 is a possible D gene (6 bases). With 0 bases removed from V and 8 bases from J, the gap between germline ends came to 14 bases. In germline, CDR1 is SGHRS, CDR2 YFSETQ. The CDR3 loop spans 15 amino acids. DNA for the CDR3: TGCGCCAGCAGCTTGGCCGGGGACACAAGGGAAAAACTGTTTTTT. This codes for CASSLAGDTREKLFF.

The genes are TRBV5-6 and TRBJ2-2, with D tentatively TRBD1 (5 bases). The CDR3 consists of 18 residues. V shed 2 bases and J shed 4 bases, with 21 bases lying between them. Germline loops: CDR1 SGHDT, CDR2 YYEEEE. CDR3 residues: CASSFRRSTGRGTGELFF. DNA of the CDR3: TGTGCCAGCAGCTTTCGTCGGAGTACAGGACGAGGCACCGGGGAGCTGTTTTTT. The complete variable domain, with remaining parts taken from reference TRBV5-6 and TRBJ2-2, reads DAGVTQSPTHLIKTRGQQVTLRCSPKSGHDTVSWYQQALGQGPQFIFQYYEEEERQRGNFPDRFSGHQFPNYSSELNVNALLLGDSALYLCASSFRRSTGRGTGELFFGEGSRLTVL.

DNA of the CDR3: TGTGCCAGCAGCCACCGGGACACTGAAGCTTTCTTT. This codes for CASSHRDTEAFF. This chain uses TRBV3-1 (or the pseudogene TRBV3-2) with TRBJ1-1; D unclear. V dropped 3 bases and J dropped 3 bases, with 5 bases sitting between them. The CDR3 spans 12 residues. The germline V gene has CDR1 LGHDT and CDR2 YNNKEL (reference sequence).

The chain is built from TRBV6-4 and TRBJ2-5; TRBD1 is a possible D gene (6 bases). CDR1 and CDR2 from the germline V gene are MRHNA and SNTAGT. The CDR3 length is 19 residues. Deletions cut 4 bases from V and 0 bases from J, with 24 bases between. As DNA, the CDR3 is TGTGCCAGCAGTGCTGATTGGAGGCCAGGGGACACGTACCAAGAGACCCAGTACTTC. Translation gives CASSADWRPGDTYQETQYF.

The chain employs TRBV18 and TRBJ1-6, with 7 bases identical to TRBD1. J was trimmed by 3 bases and V by 3 bases; bases with no gene match: 2. Germline assignment: CDR1 KGHSH and CDR2 LQKENI. The CDR3 has 15 amino acids. The CDR3, as DNA: TGTGCCAGCTCACCGGGACAGAACTATAATTCACCCCTCCACTTT. Translating gives CASSPGQNYNSPLHF.

The genes are TRBV6-2 or TRBV6-3 and TRBJ1-5, with 9 bases matching TRBD1. Germline lookup yields CDR1 MNHEY and CDR2 SVGEGT. The CDR3 runs 20 residues. Trimming took 2 bases from V and 0 from J; bases not matched to a gene: 14. Here the CDR3 reads CASSYPSGTGINFSNQPQHF. The CDR3 bases are TGTGCCAGCAGTTACCCCTCCGGGACAGGGATAAACTTTAGCAATCAGCCCCAGCATTTT.

This clone was seen more than once but under ten times. The chain links TRBV19 to TRBJ2-1; the match to TRBD2 covers 14 bases. The CDR3 is made up of 16 amino acids. Germline V CDR1 and CDR2: LNHDA, SQIVND (reference sequence). Trimming removed 5 bases from V and 4 bases from J; junction bases left unmatched: 4. The CDR3 spells CASSSRTSGGYNEQFF. CDR3 DNA: TGTGCCAGTAGTTCCAGGACTAGCGGGGGGTACAATGAGCAGTTCTTC.

This clone has just one count. The chain combines TRBV29-1 with TRBJ2-3; TRBD1 aligns across 7 bases. With 7 bases clipped from V and 0 bases from J, the junction kept 4 bases outside the gene matches. The germline gives CDR1 SQVTM, CDR2 ANQGSEA. This CDR3 is 13 amino acids long. The CDR3 loop is CSGGTVSTDTQYF. The CDR3 DNA reads TGCAGCGGGGGGACAGTGAGCACAGATACGCAGTATTTT.

V and J are TRBV11-2 and TRBJ2-5; 9 nucleotides agree with TRBD1. In germline, CDR1 is SGHAT, CDR2 FQNNGV. V was clipped by 4 bases and J by 6 bases; unmatched bases: 6. The CDR3 is made up of 14 amino acids. The CDR3 loop reads CASSYNRGRQTQYF. CDR3 nucleotide sequence: TGTGCCAGCAGCTACAACAGGGGGCGACAGACCCAGTACTTC.

The chain links TRBV5-1 to TRBJ2-7; TRBD2 matches 8 bases. J gave up 3 bases and V 4 bases, and 6 bases lay outside the gene matches. The CDR3 sequence is 14 residues long. The germline V gene has CDR1 SGHRS and CDR2 YFSETQ. The CDR3, as DNA: TGCGCCAGCAGCCCAGAGAGCGGGGGCTACGAGCAGTACTTC. This sequence encodes CASSPESGGYEQYF.

The rearrangement uses TRBV12-3 or TRBV12-4 and TRBJ1-5; weak D call: TRBD1 (5 bases). The CDR3 is 13 amino acids. V gave up 6 bases and J gave up 7 bases, with 13 bases separating them. CDR3 in amino acids: CASSLARGQPQHF. Here the CDR3 DNA reads TGTGCCAGCAGCCTGGCTCGGGGGCAGCCCCAGCATTTT.

The rearrangement joins TRBV10-3 to TRBJ1-1; 9 nucleotides line up with TRBD1. From germline, CDR1 is ENHRY and CDR2 SYGVKD. The CDR3 is made up of 16 amino acids. V lost 4 bases and J lost 1; bases outside the gene matches: 7. The CDR3 spells CAISAPQGAGNTEAFF. In DNA, the CDR3 is TGTGCCATCAGTGCCCCACAGGGGGCCGGGAACACTGAAGCTTTCTTT.

The chain combines TRBV21-1 with TRBJ2-6; the table's D call, TRBD1, was not checked against the DNA. TRBV21-1 is a known pseudogene. The CDR3 has 19 amino acids. The CDR3 loop is CASRFGRDRAAAGANVLTF. In DNA form, the CDR3 reads TGTGCCAGCAGGTTCGGGCGGGACAGGGCGGCAGCTGGGGCCAACGTCCTGACTTTC.

The chain couples TRBV5-5 to TRBJ1-6, with 8 bases matching TRBD1. This CDR3 is built from 16 residues. CDR1 is SGHKS and CDR2 is YYEKEE in the germline V gene (reference sequence). Trimming took 1 base from V and 5 from J; bases not matched to a gene: 5. The CDR3: CASSLIGDRNNSPLHF. For the CDR3, the DNA is TGTGCCAGCAGCTTGATTGGGGACAGGAATAATTCACCCCTCCACTTT. Combining the CDR3 with reference TRBV5-5 and TRBJ1-6 gives the whole variable domain DAGVTQSPTHLIKTRGQQVTLRCSPISGHKSVSWYQQVLGQGPQFIFQYYEKEERGRGNFPDRFSARQFPNYSSELNVNALLLGDSALYLCASSLIGDRNNSPLHFGNGTRLTVT.

V usage is TRBV14 and J usage is TRBJ2-3; 9 bases align to TRBD2. The CDR3 is made up of 16 amino acids. Germline CDR1 SGHDN, CDR2 FVKESK. V lost 0 bases to trimming and J lost 2 bases; unmatched junction nucleotides: 3. In DNA form, the CDR3 reads TGTGCCAGCAGCCAAGACCTAGCGGGGTTCACAGATACGCAGTATTTT. This codes for CASSQDLAGFTDTQYF. The variable domain in full, completed from reference TRBV14 and TRBJ2-3, reads EAGVTQFPSHSVIEKGQTVTLRCDPISGHDNLYWYRRVMGKEIKFLLHFVKESKQDESGMPNNRFLAERTGGTYSTLKVQPAELEDSGVYFCASSQDLAGFTDTQYFGPGTRLTVL.

V usage is TRBV19 and J usage is TRBJ2-3; D remains ambiguous. This CDR3 spans 13 amino acids. Trimming pared 8 bases from V and 0 bases from J, leaving 9 bases between. In germline, CDR1 is LNHDA, CDR2 SQIVND (reference sequence). The CDR3 nucleotides read TGTGCCAGTGGCTTGATGAGCACAGATACGCAGTATTTT. Translating gives CASGLMSTDTQYF.